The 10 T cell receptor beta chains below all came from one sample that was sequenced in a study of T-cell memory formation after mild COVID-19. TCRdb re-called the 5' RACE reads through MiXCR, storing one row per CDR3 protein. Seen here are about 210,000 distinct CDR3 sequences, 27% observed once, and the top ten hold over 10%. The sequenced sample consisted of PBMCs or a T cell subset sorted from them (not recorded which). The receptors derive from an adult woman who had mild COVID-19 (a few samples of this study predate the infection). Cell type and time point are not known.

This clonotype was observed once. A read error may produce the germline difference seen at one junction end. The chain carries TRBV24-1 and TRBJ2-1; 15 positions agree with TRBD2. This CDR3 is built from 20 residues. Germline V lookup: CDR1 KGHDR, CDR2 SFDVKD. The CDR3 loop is CATSDPGLAGGRFSYNGQFF. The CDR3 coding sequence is TGTGCCACCAGTGATCCGGGACTAGCGGGGGGTCGATTTTCCTACAATGGGCAGTTCTTC.

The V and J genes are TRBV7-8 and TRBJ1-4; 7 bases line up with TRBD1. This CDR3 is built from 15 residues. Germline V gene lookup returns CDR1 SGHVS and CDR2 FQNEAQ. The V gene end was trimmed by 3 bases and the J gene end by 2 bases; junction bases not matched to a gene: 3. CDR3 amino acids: CASSFLTGTNEKLFF. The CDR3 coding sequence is TGTGCCAGCAGCTTCTTGACAGGGACTAATGAAAAACTGTTTTTT.

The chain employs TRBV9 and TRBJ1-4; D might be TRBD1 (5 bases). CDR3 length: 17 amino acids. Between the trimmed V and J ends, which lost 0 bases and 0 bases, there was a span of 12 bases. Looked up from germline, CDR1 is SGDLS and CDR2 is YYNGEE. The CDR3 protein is CASSVGMGGPTNEKLFF. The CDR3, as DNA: TGTGCCAGCAGCGTAGGTATGGGGGGACCAACTAATGAAAAACTGTTTTTT.

CDR3 nucleotide sequence: TGTGCCAGCAGTCAGTCTGGGTCAAGGTCCTACGAGCAGTACTTC. Translated: CASSQSGSRSYEQYF. The chain employs TRBV6-1 and TRBJ2-7; D gene ambiguous. The length of the CDR3 is 15 residues. Trimming took 5 bases from V and 1 from J, leaving 15 bases between them. Germline loops: CDR1 MNHNS, CDR2 SASEGT.

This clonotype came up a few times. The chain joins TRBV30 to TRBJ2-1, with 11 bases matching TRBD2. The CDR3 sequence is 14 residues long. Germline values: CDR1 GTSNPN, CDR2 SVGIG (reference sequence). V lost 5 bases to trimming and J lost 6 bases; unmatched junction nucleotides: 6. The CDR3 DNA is TGTGCCTGGGTAGGGACTAGCGGCTTCAATGAGCAGTTCTTC. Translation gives CAWVGTSGFNEQFF.

Written as DNA, the CDR3 is TGTGCCACCAGTGACTGGACAGGGGAAGAGACCCAGTACTTC. Its translation is CATSDWTGEETQYF. This sequence joins TRBV24-1 and TRBJ2-5; 9 nucleotides match TRBD1. Looked up from germline, CDR1 is KGHDR and CDR2 is SFDVKD. The junction had 2 bases not matched to a gene; V was cut back by 4 bases and J by 3 bases. This CDR3 spans 14 amino acids.

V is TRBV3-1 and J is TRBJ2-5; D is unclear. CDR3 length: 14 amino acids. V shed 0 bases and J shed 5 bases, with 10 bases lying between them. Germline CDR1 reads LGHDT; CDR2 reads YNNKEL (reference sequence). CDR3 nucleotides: TGTGCCAGCAGCCAAGATGTTGGTTCGGAGACCCAGTACTTC. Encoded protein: CASSQDVGSETQYF.

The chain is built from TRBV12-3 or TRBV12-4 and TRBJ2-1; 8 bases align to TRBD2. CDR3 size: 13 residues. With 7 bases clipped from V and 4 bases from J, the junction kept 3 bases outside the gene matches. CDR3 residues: CASTGLDYNEQFF. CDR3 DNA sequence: TGTGCCAGCACGGGACTAGATTACAATGAGCAGTTCTTC.

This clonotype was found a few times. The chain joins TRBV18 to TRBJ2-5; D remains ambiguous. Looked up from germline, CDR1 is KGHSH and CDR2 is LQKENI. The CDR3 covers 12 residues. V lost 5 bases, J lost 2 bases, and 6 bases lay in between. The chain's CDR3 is CASSGLQETQYF. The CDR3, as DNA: TGTGCCAGCTCAGGATTACAAGAGACCCAGTACTTC. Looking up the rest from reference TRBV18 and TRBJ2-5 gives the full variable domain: NAGVMQNPRHLVRRRGQEARLRCSPMKGHSHVYWYRQLPEEGLKFMVYLQKENIIDESGMPKERFSAEFPKEGPSILRIQQVVRGDSAAYFCASSGLQETQYFGPGTRLLVL.

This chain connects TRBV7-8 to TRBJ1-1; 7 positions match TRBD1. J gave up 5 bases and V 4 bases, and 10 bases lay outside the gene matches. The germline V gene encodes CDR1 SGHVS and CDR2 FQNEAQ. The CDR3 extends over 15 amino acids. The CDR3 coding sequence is TGTGCCAGCAGCTCAGGGAACAGGGGACGAACTGAAGCTTTCTTT. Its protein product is CASSSGNRGRTEAFF.